This paragraph covers one TCR beta chain sequence. Reverse transcribing all isolated RNA meant expressed TCRB transcripts were sequenced. Naive, central memory and regulatory T cell samples came to a mean of approximately 3.6 million reads. The repertoire was sequenced with immunoSEQ multiplex PCR; TCRdb's copy has only in-frame clones and lacks some. Among 900,000 or so clones, roughly a sixth were seen once, and the ten largest hold around 0.02%. The record originates from a study of beta chain features in type 1 diabetes. The clonotype comes from a woman aged 18 to 35 in good health. The sequencing sample was made of naive CD4+ T cells from blood.

The CDR3 spells CASSLARTIRIGNEQFF. The CDR3 DNA sequence: TGTGCCAGCAGCTTAGCCCGGACCATCCGGATTGGCAATGAGCAGTTCTTC. The chain uses TRBV7-9 and TRBJ2-1; D ambiguous. The germline V and J ends were trimmed by 0 bases and 6 bases, with 18 bases remaining between them. Germline V gives CDR1 SEHNR, CDR2 FQNEAQ (reference sequence). This CDR3 is built from 17 residues.